Here is one T cell receptor beta chain with its context. Germline trimming cut 5 bases from V and 8 bases from J; bases unmatched to any gene: 11. The germline gives CDR1 MDHEN, CDR2 SYDVKM. There are 15 residues in the CDR3. Methods used by the authors: Nucleated cell counts were estimated from reference gene primer amplification. Generated by immunoSEQ multiplex PCR, the TCRdb table keeps only in-frame clones and is missing some. D and trimming come from the DNA, and the V and J calls and clone size come from that table. The sample includes 67,000 or so clones, around 83% seen only once; the top ten take 28%. These data originate in a study of blood T cell repertoires in COVID-19.

The specimen was peripheral blood. The source is a man in his sixties or seventies with acute or convalescent COVID-19. The chain couples TRBV28 to TRBJ2-1, with 8 positions matching TRBD2. In DNA, the CDR3 is TGTGCCAGCAGTCCTCCGGGACTAGGGCTCCATGAGCAGTTCTTC. Translating gives CASSPPGLGLHEQFF.